This T cell receptor beta chain was recorded in a study of identical twins. Points from the study as a whole: Its conclusions, products of cross-sectional statistical analysis, did not come from following the same donors.

This clonotype has ten or more counts. Its antigen is not identified. TCRdb recomputed calls from the 5' RACE reads with MiXCR, one row per CDR3 protein. The data show 200,000 to 250,000 distinct CDR3 sequences, approximately 7% seen once. The ends lost 4 bases at V and 3 bases at J; junction bases unmatched: 6. CDR3 length equals 15 residues. The same data also contributed to another study, on yellow fever vaccine responses in identical twins.

This clonotype originated in a young woman in good health. The chain combines TRBV12-3 or TRBV12-4 with TRBJ1-5, with 7 bases aligning to TRBD1. Sequencing was carried out using memory (CD45RO+) T cells sorted from blood. CDR3 DNA sequence: TGTGCCAGCAGTTCCCAGGGGGGGTTCAATCAGCCCCAGCATTTT. Residues: CASSSQGGFNQPQHF.